The 18 T cell receptor beta chains presented below share a single source sample, sequenced in a study of blood T cell repertoires in COVID-19. Profiled with immunoSEQ multiplex PCR; TCRdb holds only in-frame clones, not every one. The table shows about 260,000 clones, with roughly 88% occurring only once. What was sequenced was PBMCs or T cells enriched from blood (not recorded which). The receptors derive from a woman in her forties or fifties who had recovered from COVID-19.

The chain combines TRBV7-2 with TRBJ2-5; D perhaps matches TRBD2 (6 bases). The CDR3 totals 15 residues. V lost 2 bases and J 4 bases, leaving 14 bases between the germline ends. Germline CDR1 SGHTA, CDR2 FQGNSA. As DNA, the CDR3 is TGTGCCAGCAGCTTACCGGGACTCCCCATAGAGACCCAGTACTTC. Encoded protein: CASSLPGLPIETQYF. The full variable domain, completed using reference TRBV7-2 and TRBJ2-5, is GAGVSQSPSNKVTEKGKDVELRCDPISGHTALYWYRQSLGQGLEFLIYFQGNSAPDKSGLPSDRFSAERTGGSVSTLTIQRTQQEDSAVYLCASSLPGLPIETQYFGPGTRLLVL.

The rearrangement joins TRBV7-2 to TRBJ2-7; TRBD1 might be the D (7 bases). Trimming took 1 base from V and 1 from J, leaving 11 bases between them. Looked up from germline, CDR1 is SGHTA and CDR2 is FQGNSA. This CDR3 region has 15 residues. The CDR3 here is CASSLGRGQSYEQYF. The CDR3 nucleotides are TGTGCCAGCAGCTTAGGGCGGGGACAGTCCTACGAGCAGTACTTC.

The J gene is TRBJ2-1, the V gene TRBV30, with D tentatively TRBD2 (6 bases). The CDR3 covers 15 residues. Germline V gene data show CDR1 as GTSNPN and CDR2 as SVGIG (reference sequence). V gave up 4 bases and J gave up 0 bases, with 13 bases separating them. The CDR3 sequence: CAWTRDSSSYNEQFF. The CDR3 DNA is TGTGCCTGGACCCGGGACTCTAGCTCCTACAATGAGCAGTTCTTC.

The gene calls are TRBV7-9 and TRBJ2-5; D ambiguous. Germline loops: CDR1 SEHNR, CDR2 FQNEAQ (reference sequence). The CDR3 totals 15 residues. V lost 1 base and J lost 7, with 16 bases in between. CDR3 in DNA: TGTGCCAGCAGCTTAGGATCCGAGGCCGCCGGGACCCAGTACTTC. Translated: CASSLGSEAAGTQYF. The entire variable domain, with the rest obtained from reference TRBV7-9 and TRBJ2-5, is as follows: DTGVSQNPRHKITKRGQNVTFRCDPISEHNRLYWYRQTLGQGPEFLTYFQNEAQLEKSRLLSDRFSAERPKGSFSTLEIQRTEQGDSAMYLCASSLGSEAAGTQYFGPGTRLLVL.

The chain couples TRBV30 to TRBJ1-1; D might be TRBD1 (6 bases). V was cut by 4 bases and J by 5 bases, with 8 bases left in between. Germline CDR1 and CDR2: GTSNPN and SVGIG (reference sequence). There are 11 residues in the CDR3. CDR3 in DNA: TGTGCCTGGAACAGGGTAACTGAAGCTTTCTTT. This translates into CAWNRVTEAFF.

The chain recombines TRBV6-5 with TRBJ2-1; 7 bases match TRBD2. V was clipped by 2 bases and J by 5 bases; unmatched bases: 9. This CDR3 has 16 residues. Germline V lookup: CDR1 MNHEY, CDR2 SVGAGI. Written as DNA, the CDR3 is TGTGCCAGCAGTTACACTGGGCTAGCGGTGCACAATGAGCAGTTCTTC. It specifies CASSYTGLAVHNEQFF.

The genes are TRBV6-5 and TRBJ1-3; D remains unclear. Trimming removed 6 bases from V and 8 bases from J, with 17 bases in between. The CDR3 loop spans 14 amino acids. The germline V gene has CDR1 MNHEY and CDR2 SVGAGI. DNA of the CDR3: TGTGCCAGCAGCGATAGGGAGAAGGTTGACACCATATATTTT. It yields the protein CASSDREKVDTIYF.

To note about this clone: Germline is not matched at one junction end, which may reflect a read error. CDR3 sequence (DNA): TGTGCCAGCACCCCGCGGCCGGAGGACTACGGGCAGTACTTC. It yields the protein CASTPRPEDYGQYF. This chain connects TRBV6-2 or TRBV6-3 to TRBJ2-7; weak D call: TRBD2 (6 bases). The germline V gene encodes CDR1 MNHEY and CDR2 SVGEGT. This CDR3 region has 14 residues.

This chain uses TRBV11-2 with TRBJ1-6; no clear D gene. V lost 1 base to trimming and J lost 7 bases, with 8 bases between them. Per the germline V gene, CDR1 is SGHAT and CDR2 is FQNNGV. This CDR3 is built from 14 residues. CDR3 coding DNA: TGTGCCAGCAGCTTAGGGCAGGCAAATTCACCCCTCCACTTT. Protein product: CASSLGQANSPLHF.

The chain combines TRBV21-1 with TRBJ1-1; the D segment call TRBD1 is taken from the table without a DNA check. TRBV21-1 is a pseudogene. The CDR3 loop spans 15 amino acids. CDR3 coding DNA: TGTGCCAGCAGCAAAGGGGGGCCGGGAAGGACTGAAGCTTTCTTT. Its translation: CASSKGGPGRTEAFF.

This clone has only a few counts. V is TRBV4-2 and J is TRBJ2-5; 9 bases map to TRBD1. The V gene's germline CDR1 is LGHNA and CDR2 YNFKEQ. This CDR3 comprises 16 residues. The J segment lost 2 bases and the V segment lost 0 bases, leaving 4 bases of the junction unmatched. The chain's CDR3 is CASSQDGTGPQETQYF. CDR3 DNA sequence: TGTGCCAGCAGCCAAGATGGGACAGGGCCGCAAGAGACCCAGTACTTC.

This clone was observed a handful of times. The chain uses TRBV18 and TRBJ1-2; TRBD1 is a possible D gene (6 bases). CDR1 and CDR2 from the germline V gene are KGHSH and LQKENI. V was trimmed by 3 bases and J by 8 bases, leaving 19 bases between them. CDR3 length: 15 residues. The CDR3 DNA reads as TGTGCCAGCTCACCCCAAACAGGGACGGTGGGCGGCTACACCTTC. As protein: CASSPQTGTVGGYTF.

The chain links TRBV7-2 to TRBJ2-3; TRBD2 matches 13 bases. This CDR3 region has 18 residues. Trimming cost V 1 base and J 2 bases; bases outside gene matches: 6. Germline V gene data show CDR1 as SGHTA and CDR2 as FQGNSA. Here the CDR3 reads CASSLVRLAGGSTDTQYF. CDR3 nucleotides: TGTGCCAGCAGCTTAGTACGACTAGCGGGGGGTTCCACAGATACGCAGTATTTT.

J is TRBJ2-2 and V is TRBV28, with 10 bases matching TRBD1. CDR1 MDHEN and CDR2 SYDVKM come from the germline V gene. V trimming: 7 bases; J trimming: 6 bases; junction bases outside the gene matches: 8. CDR3 length: 15 amino acids. The CDR3 loop is CASKSGTGDPGELFF. The CDR3 nucleotides read TGTGCCAGCAAGTCCGGGACAGGGGACCCCGGGGAGCTGTTTTTT.

V and J are TRBV28 and TRBJ2-1, with unresolved D. The germline CDR1 and CDR2 sequences are MDHEN and SYDVKM. V dropped 3 bases and J dropped 4 bases, with 7 bases sitting between them. This CDR3 has 13 amino acids. CDR3 in DNA: TGTGCCAGCAGTTTGGGCAGGTACAATGAGCAGTTCTTC. This translates into CASSLGRYNEQFF.

The gene calls are TRBV5-1 and TRBJ2-6, with 7 bases fitting TRBD1. This CDR3 is 15 amino acids long. Germline V gene lookup returns CDR1 SGHRS and CDR2 YFSETQ. V shed 3 bases, J shed 0 bases, and the junction held 0 bases outside the gene matches. Here the CDR3 reads CASSWDSSGANVLTF. CDR3 DNA: TGCGCCAGCAGCTGGGACAGCTCTGGGGCCAACGTCCTGACTTTC.

V usage is TRBV6-5 and J usage is TRBJ1-1; TRBD1 agrees at 7 bases. Germline CDR1 is MNHEY and CDR2 is SVGAGI. V dropped 6 bases and J dropped 6; count of bases not matched to a gene: 10. This CDR3 region has 14 residues. The CDR3 reads CASRQTGDRAEAFF. CDR3 nucleotides: TGTGCCAGCAGGCAAACAGGGGATCGGGCTGAAGCTTTCTTT.

The chain is built from TRBV5-1 and TRBJ1-6; tentative D call: TRBD1 (6 bases). Deletions cut 5 bases from V and 0 bases from J, with 12 bases between. From germline, CDR1 is SGHRS and CDR2 YFSETQ. The CDR3 is 16 amino acids. CDR3 sequence reads: CASRTGYSSYNSPLHF. The CDR3 nucleotides are TGCGCCAGCAGGACAGGTTACAGCTCCTATAATTCACCCCTCCACTTT. The whole variable domain, remainder taken from reference TRBV5-1 and TRBJ1-6, is KAGVTQTPRYLIKTRGQQVTLSCSPISGHRSVSWYQQTPGQGLQFLFEYFSETQRNKGNFPGRFSGRQFSNSRSEMNVSTLELGDSALYLCASRTGYSSYNSPLHFGNGTRLTVT.